One and the same sample provided the 29 T cell receptor beta chains below, sequenced in a study of Graves' ophthalmopathy and Graves' hyperthyroidism. Amplification targeted the TCR beta CDR3 regions, with RNA transcripts as the source material. HTBI primers served in a first-round RT-PCR, which a second-round multiplex PCR followed. Each CDR3 protein gets one entry after TCRdb re-called the multiplex PCR reads with MiXCR. The repertoire holds 900,000 to 1,200,000 distinct CDR3 sequences, with 35% to 40% as singletons. The material sequenced was peripheral blood or thyroid tissue (not recorded which). Receptor source: an adult man with Graves' hyperthyroidism.

This clonotype has at least ten counts. The V call is TRBV5-1, the J call TRBJ1-2; 9 nucleotides align to TRBD1. This CDR3 is built from 15 residues. Germline trimming cut 4 bases from V and 8 bases from J; bases unmatched to any gene: 12. CDR1 SGHRS and CDR2 YFSETQ come from the germline V gene. DNA for the CDR3: TGCGCCAGCAGCCCTCCGACAGGGGGGTTGTCGGGCTACACCTTC. This gives the protein CASSPPTGGLSGYTF.

This clonotype has a count of ten or more. The chain is built from TRBV10-1 and TRBJ2-2; D may correspond to TRBD1 or TRBD2 (5 bases each). Trimming took off 7 bases at V and 2 bases at J, with 14 bases between the two ends. This CDR3 spans 15 amino acids. In germline, CDR1 is WNHNN, CDR2 SYGVQD (reference sequence). DNA of the CDR3: TGCGCCAGCACCGCCGGGACGGACAACACCGGGGAGCTGTTTTTT. It translates to CASTAGTDNTGELFF.

Regarding this clonotype: One junction end does not reproduce the germline sequence, and a read error may be involved. This chain connects TRBV10-3 to TRBJ1-5; D uncertain. The CDR3 sequence is 14 residues long. Per germline, CDR1 ENHRY and CDR2 SYGVKD. In DNA, the CDR3 is TGTGCCAGCAGTTACTCGGCGGCGGAACGGCCCCAGCATTTT. Translated, it gives CASSYSAAERPQHF.

This clonotype came up many times. V gene TRBV7-6 combines with J gene TRBJ2-5; no clear D. Trimming stripped 1 base from V and 0 bases from J, with 9 bases between. Germline assignment: CDR1 SGHVS and CDR2 FNYEAQ. There are 15 residues in the CDR3. CDR3 residues: CASSLVHRDQETQYF. In nucleotides, the CDR3 is TGTGCCAGCAGCTTAGTTCATAGGGACCAAGAGACCCAGTACTTC.

V gene TRBV7-2 combines with J gene TRBJ2-7, with D perhaps matching TRBD1 (6 bases). V gave up 5 bases and J gave up 12 bases, with 20 bases separating them. There are 13 residues in the CDR3. Per the germline V gene, CDR1 is SGHTA and CDR2 is FQGNSA. Here the CDR3 DNA reads TGTGCCAGCAGCCTACAGGCAGGGGCCTCCTGGTACTTC. It yields the protein CASSLQAGASWYF.

Turning to this clonotype: A clone one base away is much larger, so this may be a read error. The chain combines TRBV7-2 with TRBJ2-7, with 13 nucleotides matching TRBD2. The CDR3 has 16 amino acids. Germline CDR1 reads SGHTA; CDR2 reads FQGNSA. CDR3 bases: TGCGCCAGCAGCCAAGGGGGACTAGCGGGACCAGACGAGCAGTACTTC. This gives the protein CASSQGGLAGPDEQYF.

This clonotype was detected many times. The V call is TRBV4-3, the J call TRBJ1-2, with 7 bases that match TRBD1. Trimming cost V 3 bases and J 6 bases; bases outside gene matches: 7. CDR1 LGHNA and CDR2 YSLEER come from the germline V gene. The CDR3 extends over 14 amino acids. This chain's CDR3 is CASSQPGQRHGYTF. DNA of the CDR3: TGCGCCAGCAGCCAGCCGGGACAGCGTCATGGCTACACCTTC.

The table lists this clonotype with many counts. The rearrangement links TRBV10-1 to TRBJ2-7; D gene uncertain. The CDR3 is 12 amino acids. V lost 4 bases and J lost 6, with 10 bases in between. Germline V gives CDR1 WNHNN, CDR2 SYGVQD (reference sequence). In DNA form, the CDR3 reads TGCGCCAGCAGTGGACCTTGGGGCGAGCAGTACTTC. Amino acid sequence: CASSGPWGEQYF.

In its sample, this clonotype was seen many times. This chain links TRBV20-1 with TRBJ1-5; D gene ambiguous. Germline V CDR1 and CDR2: DFQATT, SNEGSKA (reference sequence). CDR3 length: 16 residues. V was shortened by 6 bases and J by 4 bases, with 22 bases between the two germline ends. The CDR3 protein is CSATFSVAFSNQPQHF. CDR3 coding DNA: TGCAGTGCCACCTTCTCCGTGGCATTCTCGAATCAGCCCCAGCATTTT.

This clonotype was detected only a few times. Just one base apart from a much larger clone, this may be a read error. This chain uses TRBV19 with TRBJ2-6; unclear D gene. This CDR3 contains 15 residues. The germline gives CDR1 LNHDA, CDR2 SQIVND (reference sequence). CDR3 region: CTSSFRRPGANVLTF. The CDR3 DNA sequence: TGTACCAGTAGTTTTCGACGGCCTGGGGCCAACGTCCTGACTTTC.

This clonotype showed up just a few times. The J gene is TRBJ1-5, the V gene TRBV4-1; 7 nucleotides match TRBD1. V was pared by 7 bases and J by 0 bases, with 0 bases of the junction left unmatched. The length of the CDR3 is 13 residues. Germline V gives CDR1 MGHRA, CDR2 YSYEKL. CDR3 nucleotides: TGCGCCAGCAAGGGGGCTAGCAATCAGCCCCAGCATTTT. Translating gives CASKGASNQPQHF.

The chain carries TRBV7-8 and TRBJ1-1; TRBD1 is a possible D gene (6 bases). The CDR3 is 14 residues long. Germline V gene sequence: CDR1 SGHVS, CDR2 FQNEAQ. The V gene lost 6 bases and the J gene lost 4 bases, with 15 bases spanning the gap. CDR3 in amino acids: CASSYGGRITEAFF. CDR3 sequence (DNA): TGTGCCAGCAGTTACGGGGGCAGAATCACTGAAGCTTTCTTT.

This clonotype was found many times. This rearrangement joins TRBV7-2 to TRBJ2-7; 9 nucleotides align to TRBD2. In germline, CDR1 is SGHTA, CDR2 FQGNSA. J gave up 3 bases and V 6 bases, and 9 bases lay outside the gene matches. CDR3 length: 15 residues. The CDR3 region has the DNA TGTGCCAGCAGACACCGATCTAGCGGGGACTACGAGCAGTACTTC. Its protein product is CASRHRSSGDYEQYF.

The V and J genes are TRBV3-1 and TRBJ1-2, with 9 nucleotides matching TRBD1. V shed 6 bases and J 6 bases; nucleotides not matched to a gene: 5. Germline lookup yields CDR1 LGHDT and CDR2 YNNKEL (reference sequence). The CDR3 has 13 residues. CDR3 bases: TGTGCCAGCAGTAAGGACAGGGGCGATGGCTACACCTTC. Encoded protein: CASSKDRGDGYTF.

J is TRBJ2-7 and V is TRBV20-1, with TRBD2 matching over 8 bases. CDR1 is DFQATT and CDR2 is SNEGSKA in the germline V gene (reference sequence). Germline trimming cut 6 bases from V and 2 bases from J; bases unmatched to any gene: 3. The CDR3 is 12 residues long. The CDR3 protein is CSAEGLAYEQYF. In DNA form, the CDR3 reads TGCAGTGCCGAGGGACTAGCCTACGAGCAGTACTTC.

Here the CDR3 DNA reads TGTGCCAGCACCTCTCGAGGTGGGGGCGGGAGGTACAATGAGCAGTTCTTC. Translating gives CASTSRGGGGRYNEQFF. V and J are TRBV6-5 and TRBJ2-1; 8 nucleotides align to TRBD2. Germline V gene data show CDR1 as MNHEY and CDR2 as SVGAGI. CDR3 size: 17 residues. V dropped 7 bases and J dropped 4; count of bases not matched to a gene: 15.

The J gene is TRBJ1-1, the V gene TRBV7-9, with D perhaps TRBD1 (6 bases). Germline-derived CDR1 and CDR2 are SEHNR and FQNEAQ (reference sequence). The CDR3 sequence is 14 residues long. V gave up 9 bases and J gave up 1 base, with 15 bases separating them. Here the CDR3 DNA reads TGTGCCAGGACGCGGGGGGCGCGGAACACTGAAGCTTTCTTT. It translates to CARTRGARNTEAFF. Full variable domain (remainder filled in from reference TRBV7-9 and TRBJ1-1): DTGVSQNPRHKITKRGQNVTFRCDPISEHNRLYWYRQTLGQGPEFLTYFQNEAQLEKSRLLSDRFSAERPKGSFSTLEIQRTEQGDSAMYLCARTRGARNTEAFFGQGTRLTVV.

The sample holds many counts of this clonotype. J is TRBJ2-2 and V is TRBV7-9; 8 bases agree with TRBD2. Germline CDR1 and CDR2: SEHNR and FQNEAQ (reference sequence). V dropped 3 bases and J dropped 10; count of bases not matched to a gene: 13. CDR3 size: 16 residues. CDR3 sequence (DNA): TGTGCCAGCAGCTTCCTTAACGGGACTAGTTACGAGGAGCTGTTTTTT. It specifies CASSFLNGTSYEELFF.

This clonotype was seen many times. The chain couples TRBV6-5 to TRBJ1-2; D uncertain. Germline CDR1 MNHEY, CDR2 SVGAGI. The CDR3 is made up of 15 amino acids. Trimming left V 0 bases short and J 5 bases short, with 13 bases between. The DNA of the CDR3 is TGTGCCAGCAGTTACTCTCCCCCCCGTGGGTATGGCTACACCTTC. This codes for CASSYSPPRGYGYTF.

This clonotype was seen only a few times. The chain combines TRBV6-5 with TRBJ1-3, with no clear D. There are 14 residues in the CDR3. The germline gives CDR1 MNHEY, CDR2 SVGAGI. Trimming removed 5 bases from V and 4 bases from J, with 12 bases in between. The CDR3, as DNA: TGTGCCAGCAGTAGGAGGAAAGAAGGAAACACCATATATTTT. Translation: CASSRRKEGNTIYF.

The chain has TRBV29-1 and TRBJ1-2; the match to TRBD1 covers 7 bases. Trimming at V came to 4 bases and at J to 7 bases, leaving 9 bases not matched to a gene. The CDR3 is 13 amino acids. Germline-derived CDR1 and CDR2 are SQVTM and ANQGSEA. The CDR3 reads CSVAMTGISGYTF. The CDR3 region has the DNA TGCAGCGTTGCTATGACAGGGATCAGTGGCTACACCTTC.

The V and J genes are TRBV10-3 and TRBJ2-2; 7 bases line up with TRBD1. The closer fit of TRBJ1-1 to the DNA end suggests the J call may be wrong. Germline assignment: CDR1 ENHRY and CDR2 SYGVKD. The CDR3 contains 15 residues. The CDR3 DNA sequence: TGTGCCATCAGTGAACGACAGGGCGTGAACACTGAAGCTTTCTTT. Translating gives CAISERQGVNTEAFF.

The CDR3 protein is CASSPTGGADNSPLHF. The CDR3 region has the DNA TGTGCCAGCAGCCCTACGGGGGGGGCAGATAATTCACCCCTCCACTTT. This rearrangement joins TRBV7-9 to TRBJ1-6, with D tentatively TRBD1 (6 bases). Germline V gives CDR1 SEHNR, CDR2 FQNEAQ (reference sequence). The V and J ends lost 5 bases and 5 bases respectively, with 16 bases between them. CDR3 size: 16 residues.

This chain links TRBV14 with TRBJ2-2; 11 bases line up with TRBD2. V shed 6 bases and J 3 bases; nucleotides not matched to a gene: 15. CDR3 length equals 19 residues. The V gene's germline CDR1 is SGHDN and CDR2 FVKESK. The chain's CDR3 is CASSYVSSGRRGHTGELFF. DNA of the CDR3: TGTGCCAGCAGTTACGTGTCTAGCGGGAGGAGGGGTCACACCGGGGAGCTGTTTTTT.

A few counts support this clonotype. The rearrangement uses TRBV10-2 and TRBJ2-2; D is unresolved. Germline lookup yields CDR1 WSHSY and CDR2 SAAADI. The CDR3 is 11 residues long. V was clipped by 6 bases and J by 6 bases, with 5 bases between them. The CDR3 DNA is TGCGCCAGCAGGTTTCCCGGGGAGCTGTTTTTT. Amino acids: CASRFPGELFF.

This clonotype has a count of ten or more. The CDR3 DNA sequence: TGTGCCAGCCGCGGACAGGGTTCCTACGAGCAGTACTTC. This translates into CASRGQGSYEQYF. The rearrangement links TRBV6-5 to TRBJ2-7; 8 positions match TRBD1. The CDR3 runs 13 residues. Germline V gene data show CDR1 as MNHEY and CDR2 as SVGAGI. The trim removed 8 bases at V and 1 base at J, leaving 4 bases unmatched.

This clonotype came up a few times. The chain couples TRBV2 to TRBJ2-7; 7 bases are a match to TRBD1. The germline V gene has CDR1 SNHLY and CDR2 FYNNEI. The length of the CDR3 is 15 residues. J lost 5 bases, V lost 2 bases, and 9 bases had no gene match. The CDR3 DNA reads as TGTGCCAGCAGTGAATGGGCAGGGGGTATCAACGAGCAGTACTTC. This gives the protein CASSEWAGGINEQYF.

The chain joins TRBV6-2 or TRBV6-3 to TRBJ1-1, with D unclear. Germline CDR1 is MNHEY and CDR2 is SVGEGT. There are 16 residues in the CDR3. V was cut by 2 bases and J by 1 base, with 14 bases left in between. CDR3 bases: TGTGCCAGCAGTTACCCCTGGTCGGGGAGGAACACTGAAGCTTTCTTT. This translates into CASSYPWSGRNTEAFF.

A word on this clonotype: No conserved phenylalanine or tryptophan is present at the end of the CDR3, so a read error is the likely explanation. The limits of the CDR3 on the DNA are not certain, so only TCRdb's listed CDR3 is given. The rearrangement links TRBV15 to TRBJ2-5; the table's D call, TRBD1, was not checked against the DNA. From germline, CDR1 is LNHNV and CDR2 YYDKDF (reference sequence). Counting both end residues, the CDR3 totals 17 amino acids. This CDR3 reads CATSRDGGHFDGYTFGS.